This TCR beta chain comes out of a study of blood T cell repertoires in COVID-19. Whole-study context: Italy, Spain and the United States were the sources of the convalescent and acute COVID-19 samples.

Per the germline V gene, CDR1 is LNHDA and CDR2 is SQIVND (reference sequence). This CDR3 region has 15 residues. Trimming left V 2 bases short and J 7 bases short, with 15 bases between. Repertoires were generated with immunoSEQ multiplex PCR, while TCRdb's copy carries only in-frame clones and drops some. The sample has 200,000 to 250,000 clones; around 86% are singletons. The rearrangement links TRBV19 to TRBJ2-1; possibly TRBD1 for D (5 bases). This TCR was sampled from a man aged 30 to 45 in a cohort exposed to, infected with or recovered from COVID-19 (not recorded which). The material sequenced was PBMCs or T cells enriched from blood (not recorded which). The CDR3 region is CASSIRKGLLNEQFF. CDR3 DNA sequence: TGTGCCAGTAGTATACGTAAGGGGCTTTTGAATGAGCAGTTCTTC.